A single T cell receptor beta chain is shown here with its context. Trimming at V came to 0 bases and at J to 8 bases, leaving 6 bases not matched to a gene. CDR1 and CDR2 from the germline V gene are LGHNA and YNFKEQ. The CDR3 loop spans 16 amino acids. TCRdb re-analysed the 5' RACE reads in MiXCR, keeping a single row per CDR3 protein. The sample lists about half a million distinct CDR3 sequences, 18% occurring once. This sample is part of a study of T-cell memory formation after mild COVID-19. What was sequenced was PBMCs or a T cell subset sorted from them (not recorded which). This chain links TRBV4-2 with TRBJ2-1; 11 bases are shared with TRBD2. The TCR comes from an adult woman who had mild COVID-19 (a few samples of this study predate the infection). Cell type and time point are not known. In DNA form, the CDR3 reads TGTGCCAGCAGCCAAGAAAGTAGCGGGGGGGCCGATGAGCAGTTCTTC. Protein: CASSQESSGGADEQFF.